This is a list of T cell receptor beta chains from one sample in a study of T cells in Graves' hyperthyroidism and ophthalmopathy. TCRdb analysed the multiplex PCR reads with MiXCR anew, one entry per CDR3 protein. The data hold about 260,000 distinct CDR3 sequences, with around 17% observed a single time. The sample comprised blood. These receptors came from a woman in her late teens or twenties with Graves' ophthalmopathy. Each CDR3 is given with its conserved first and last residue. The D gene is left open where the match is weak. Clone size is given for some rows only: seen once, a few or many times, or a class if the clone is expanded.

v_gene,d_gene,len,abundance,j_gene,CDR3nt,CDR3aa
TRBV27,-,13,many,TRBJ1-2,TGTGCCAGCAGTTTAGGACTAGGCGATGGCTACACCTTC,CASSLGLGDGYTF
TRBV7-8,-,13,many,TRBJ2-7,TGTGCCAGCAGTTTACGAGTGTCCTACGAGCAGTACTTC,CASSLRVSYEQYF
TRBV6-2/TRBV6-3,-,14,-,TRBJ1-6,TGTGCCAGCAGTTACTCCAGGACAGTTTCACCCCTCCACTTT,CASSYSRTVSPLHF
TRBV4-3,-,18,many,TRBJ2-7,TGCGCCAGCAGCCAAGAGGTAGGAGGGGGCGGTCACTGGTACGAGCAGTACTTC,CASSQEVGGGGHWYEQYF
TRBV19,-,15,-,TRBJ1-6,TGTGCCAGTAGTATAGGGACTGCAACCGGCTCACCCCTCCACTTT,CASSIGTATGSPLHF
TRBV12-3/TRBV12-4,-,12,-,TRBJ1-2,TGTGCCAGCAGTTTAGCGCACAGTTACTACACCTTC,CASSLAHSYYTF
TRBV9,-,14,-,TRBJ2-3,TGTGCCAGCAGCGATCCCGGCTCCACAGATACGCAGTATTTT,CASSDPGSTDTQYF
TRBV3-1,-,15,many,TRBJ2-7,TGTGCCAGCAGCCAAGGTAGCGAGGGGCTCTACGAGCAGTACTTC,CASSQGSEGLYEQYF
TRBV20-1,TRBD1,16,many,TRBJ2-3,TGCAGTGCTAGCTTGGGGGACAGGCCGTTCTCAGATACGCAGTATTTT,CSASLGDRPFSDTQYF
TRBV20-1,TRBD2,15,many,TRBJ2-7,TGCAGTGCTAGAACCCTGGCTAGCGGGATCAACGAGCAGTACTTC,CSARTLASGINEQYF
TRBV12-3/TRBV12-4,-,15,-,TRBJ1-1,TGTGCCAGTTCTAAAGTTCGGGGGTCGGGCACTGAAGCTTTCTTT,CASSKVRGSGTEAFF
TRBV13,-,15,many,TRBJ2-7,TGTGCCAGCAGCCCGAGTGGGGGGAGCTCCTACGAGCAGTACTTC,CASSPSGGSSYEQYF
TRBV20-1,-,15,many,TRBJ2-3,TGCAGTGCCACCGGTGGGGGGACGGGCCCAGATACGCAGTATTTT,CSATGGGTGPDTQYF
TRBV28,-,14,many,TRBJ1-2,TGTGCCAGCAAACGGGGAGCCCGCGGCTATGGCTACACCTTC,CASKRGARGYGYTF
TRBV27,TRBD2,15,many,TRBJ2-7,TGTGCCAGCAGTGAGATAGCGGGGGGAAGGTACGAGCAGTACTTC,CASSEIAGGRYEQYF
TRBV30,TRBD2,13,many,TRBJ2-1,TGTGCCTGGACCCAGACTAGCGGGGGTTGGCAGTTCTTC,CAWTQTSGGWQFF
TRBV20-1,-,12,many,TRBJ2-7,TGCAGTGCTAGAGAGACTACCTACGAGCAGTACTTC,CSARETTYEQYF
TRBV7-9,TRBD1,14,many,TRBJ1-6,TGTGCCAGCAGACCCGACAGGGCGGGTTCACCCCTCCACTTT,CASRPDRAGSPLHF
TRBV12-3/TRBV12-4,TRBD1,16,many,TRBJ2-1,TGTGCCAGCAGTCCAGAGGGGACAGGGCTTGGACTTGAGCAGTTCTTC,CASSPEGTGLGLEQFF
TRBV11-3,TRBD1,15,many,TRBJ2-1,TGTGCCAGCAGCCTGGGACAGGCCAAAAACAATGAGCAGTTCTTC,CASSLGQAKNNEQFF
TRBV7-2,TRBD2,17,-,TRBJ2-7,TGTGCCAGCAGCGGGGGCCTAGCGGGCGGGCCTCCCTACGAGCAGTACTTC,CASSGGLAGGPPYEQYF
TRBV6-1,-,13,few,TRBJ1-5,TGTGCCAGCTGTCAGGACTACAATCAGCCCCAGCATTTT,CASCQDYNQPQHF
TRBV2,-,10,many,TRBJ2-7,TGTGCCAGCAGGCTCTACGAGCAGTACTTC,CASRLYEQYF
TRBV20-1,-,14,many,TRBJ1-5,TGCAGTGCTAAGGTAGGCGAGGAATCAGCGCCCCAGCATTTT,CSAKVGEESAPQHF
TRBV20-1,-,14,many,TRBJ1-1,TGCAGTGCTAGTAACAGAGGTTTGAACACTGAAGCTTTCTTT,CSASNRGLNTEAFF
TRBV15,-,16,many,TRBJ1-4,TGTGCCACCAGCAGCATTGCAGGTACCCAGCTAGGAAAACTGTTTTTT,CATSSIAGTQLGKLFF
TRBV3-1,TRBD2,17,many,TRBJ2-2,TGTGCCAGCAGCTTGACTAGCGGGAGGGTAAACACCGGGGAGCTGTTTTTT,CASSLTSGRVNTGELFF
TRBV11-2,-,12,-,TRBJ2-7,TGTGCCAGCAGCTTATCAGGTTTCGAGCAGTACTTC,CASSLSGFEQYF
TRBV20-1,TRBD2,17,many,TRBJ2-7,TGCAGTGCCGTAACGCCTAGCGGGAGATCTGTAACTCACGAGCAGTACTTC,CSAVTPSGRSVTHEQYF
TRBV6-1,TRBD1,15,few,TRBJ1-2,TGTGCCAGCAGCCCCTACCCTGGGACAGCATATGGCTACACCTTC,CASSPYPGTAYGYTF
TRBV11-1,TRBD2,16,-,TRBJ2-7,TGTGCCAGCAGCTTAACCGATCCTAGCGGGGGGGACGAGCAGTACTTC,CASSLTDPSGGDEQYF
TRBV9,-,14,many,TRBJ2-3,TGTGCCAGCAGCGTAGGGCTACCCACAGATACGCAGTATTTT,CASSVGLPTDTQYF
TRBV18,-,11,many,TRBJ2-1,TGTGCCAGCTCACCTGGGGAGGAGCAGTTCTTC,CASSPGEEQFF
TRBV9,-,15,many,TRBJ2-5,TGTGCCAGCAGCGTAGGATCCAGCTTACAAGAGACCCAGTACTTC,CASSVGSSLQETQYF
TRBV28,-,16,many,TRBJ1-6,TGTGCCAGCAGTTTATGGAAGGGCAGTCAGGGTTCACCCCTCCACTTT,CASSLWKGSQGSPLHF
TRBV6-2/TRBV6-3,TRBD2,19,-,TRBJ2-1,TGTGCCAGCAGACCGGGACTAGCGGGGGGGATCCGGGTTCGCAATGAGCAGTTCTTC,CASRPGLAGGIRVRNEQFF
TRBV5-1,TRBD2,14,few,TRBJ2-1,TGCGCCAGCAGCTTGCAAGCGGGGAACAATGAGCAGTTCTTC,CASSLQAGNNEQFF
TRBV20-1,-,12,many,TRBJ2-7,TGCAGTGCCCATCGGGATTTACGCGAGCAGTACTTC,CSAHRDLREQYF
TRBV6-1,TRBD2,15,-,TRBJ2-2,TGTGCCACCATGTGGGGGTTAGCGGGCACCGGGGAGCTGTTTTTT,CATMWGLAGTGELFF
TRBV7-9,-,11,many,TRBJ2-3,TGTGCCAGCAGCATCAGGGGGGCGCAGTATTTT,CASSIRGAQYF
TRBV12-3/TRBV12-4,-,14,-,TRBJ2-3,TGTGCCAGCAGCCGGACGTCCCTAACAGATACGCAGTATTTT,CASSRTSLTDTQYF
TRBV6-1,-,13,many,TRBJ1-2,TGTGCCAGCAGTGTGCAGGGAAACTATGGCTACACCTTC,CASSVQGNYGYTF
TRBV4-2,-,15,few,TRBJ2-5,TGTGCCAGCAGCCAAGAAAAGGGGGGCGCGGAGACCCAGTACTTC,CASSQEKGGAETQYF
TRBV12-3/TRBV12-4,-,14,few,TRBJ1-4,TGTGCCGGCAGTTTGGGCAGGGGAGAGGAAAAACTGTTTTTT,CAGSLGRGEEKLFF
TRBV28,-,13,many,TRBJ2-1,TGTGCCAGCAGTTTATCGACCGAACGTGAGCAGTTCTTC,CASSLSTEREQFF
TRBV11-2,TRBD2,17,many,TRBJ2-1,TGTGCCAGCAGCTCGGGACTAGCGGATATCTCCTACAATGAGCAGTTCTTC,CASSSGLADISYNEQFF
TRBV7-8,-,16,many,TRBJ2-7,TGTGCCAGCAGCTTAGGCCGCAAGCTTAGCTCCTACGAGCAGTACTTC,CASSLGRKLSSYEQYF
TRBV20-1,-,13,many,TRBJ2-1,TGCAGTGCTCCCTTCCGCTCCTACAATGAGCAGTTCTTC,CSAPFRSYNEQFF
TRBV28,-,18,-,TRBJ2-5,TGTGCCAGCAACCCAACGGTGAGGACTAGCAGGGGGCGGGAGACCCAGTACTTC,CASNPTVRTSRGRETQYF
TRBV27,-,12,many,TRBJ2-7,TGTGCCAGCAGCTGGGGCCCGTACGAGCAGTACTTC,CASSWGPYEQYF
TRBV20-1,TRBD2,15,many,TRBJ2-1,TGCAGTGCTAGGAAAGGGAGCGGGATGTACAATGAGCAGTTCTTC,CSARKGSGMYNEQFF
TRBV20-1,TRBD2,14,many,TRBJ2-7,TGCAGTGCTAGAGATCGGACTAGCGGCTACGAGCAGTACTTC,CSARDRTSGYEQYF
TRBV7-3,-,13,many,TRBJ2-3,TGTGCCAGCAGCCCCCCTTTTACAGATACGCAGTATTTT,CASSPPFTDTQYF
TRBV2,TRBD2,14,many,TRBJ2-1,TGTGCCAGCAGGTCTGGGACTAGTCACAATGAGCAGTTCTTC,CASRSGTSHNEQFF
TRBV12-3/TRBV12-4,-,14,many,TRBJ1-1,TGTGCCAGCAGTTTACCAGGGAAAAACACTGAAGCTTTCTTT,CASSLPGKNTEAFF
TRBV5-1,-,16,many,TRBJ2-1,-,CASSLEVVGPGGEQFF
TRBV7-9,-,11,many,TRBJ2-7,TGTGCCAGCGGGGACAACTACGAGCAGTACTTC,CASGDNYEQYF